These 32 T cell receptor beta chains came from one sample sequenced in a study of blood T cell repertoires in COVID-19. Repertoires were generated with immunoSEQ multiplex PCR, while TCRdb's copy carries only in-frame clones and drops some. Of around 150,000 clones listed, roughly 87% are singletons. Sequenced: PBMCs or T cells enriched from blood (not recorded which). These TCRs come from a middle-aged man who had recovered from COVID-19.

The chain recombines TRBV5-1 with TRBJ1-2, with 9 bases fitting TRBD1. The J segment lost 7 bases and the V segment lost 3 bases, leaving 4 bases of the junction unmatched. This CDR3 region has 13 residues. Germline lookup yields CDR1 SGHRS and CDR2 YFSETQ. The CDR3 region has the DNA TGCGCCAGCAGCTCGGACAGGGGAATTGGCTACACCTTC. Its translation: CASSSDRGIGYTF. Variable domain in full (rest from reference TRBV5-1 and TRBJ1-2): KAGVTQTPRYLIKTRGQQVTLSCSPISGHRSVSWYQQTPGQGLQFLFEYFSETQRNKGNFPGRFSGRQFSNSRSEMNVSTLELGDSALYLCASSSDRGIGYTFGSGTRLTVV.

As DNA, the CDR3 is TGTGCCAGCAGTAGCTCCGGGACTACCTACGAGCAGTACTTC. It yields the protein CASSSSGTTYEQYF. The gene calls are TRBV6-6 and TRBJ2-7, with 7 nucleotides matching TRBD2. Germline V lookup: CDR1 MNHNY, CDR2 SVGAGI (reference sequence). Germline trimming cut 5 bases from V and 2 bases from J; bases unmatched to any gene: 6. CDR3 length: 14 residues.

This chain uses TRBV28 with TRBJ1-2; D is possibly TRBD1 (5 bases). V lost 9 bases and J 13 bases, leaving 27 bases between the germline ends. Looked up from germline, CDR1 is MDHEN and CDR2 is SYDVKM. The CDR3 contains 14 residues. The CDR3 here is CASYEDRDWDGFTF. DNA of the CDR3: TGTGCCAGTTACGAAGACCGGGACTGGGATGGGTTCACCTTC.

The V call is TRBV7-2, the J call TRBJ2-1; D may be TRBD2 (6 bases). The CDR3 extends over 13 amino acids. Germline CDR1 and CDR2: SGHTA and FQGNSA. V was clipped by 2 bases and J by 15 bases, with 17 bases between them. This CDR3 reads CASSLYRDSTRFF. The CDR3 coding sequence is TGTGCCAGCAGCTTATACCGGGACTCTACGCGGTTCTTC.

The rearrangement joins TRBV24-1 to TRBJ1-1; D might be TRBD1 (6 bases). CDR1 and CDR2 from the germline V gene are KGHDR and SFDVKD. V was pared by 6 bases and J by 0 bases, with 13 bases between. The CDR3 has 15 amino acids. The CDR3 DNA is TGTGCCACCAGTATGTCAGGGGCAATGAACACTGAAGCTTTCTTT. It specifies CATSMSGAMNTEAFF.

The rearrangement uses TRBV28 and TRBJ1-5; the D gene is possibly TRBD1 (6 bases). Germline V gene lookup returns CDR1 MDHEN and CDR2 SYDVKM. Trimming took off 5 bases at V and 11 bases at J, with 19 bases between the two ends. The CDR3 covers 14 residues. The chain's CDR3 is CASSLRDTVLAQHF. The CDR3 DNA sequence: TGTGCCAGCAGTCTCCGGGACACCGTTTTAGCCCAGCATTTT. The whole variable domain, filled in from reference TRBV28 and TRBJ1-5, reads DVKVTQSSRYLVKRTGEKVFLECVQDMDHENMFWYRQDPGLGLRLIYFSYDVKMKEKGDIPEGYSVSREKKERFSLILESASTNQTSMYLCASSLRDTVLAQHFGDGTRLSIL.

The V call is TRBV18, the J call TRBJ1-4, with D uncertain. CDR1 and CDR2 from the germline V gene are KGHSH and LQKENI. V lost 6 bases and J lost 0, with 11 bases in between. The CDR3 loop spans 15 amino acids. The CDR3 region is CASSADWATNEKLFF. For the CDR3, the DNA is TGTGCCAGCTCGGCGGACTGGGCAACTAATGAAAAACTGTTTTTT.

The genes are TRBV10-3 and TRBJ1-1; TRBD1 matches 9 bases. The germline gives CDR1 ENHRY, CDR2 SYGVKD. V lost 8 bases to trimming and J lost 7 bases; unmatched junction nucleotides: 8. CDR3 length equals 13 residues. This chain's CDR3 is CAIGRQGGREAFF. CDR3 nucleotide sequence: TGTGCCATCGGACGACAGGGGGGGCGTGAAGCTTTCTTT.

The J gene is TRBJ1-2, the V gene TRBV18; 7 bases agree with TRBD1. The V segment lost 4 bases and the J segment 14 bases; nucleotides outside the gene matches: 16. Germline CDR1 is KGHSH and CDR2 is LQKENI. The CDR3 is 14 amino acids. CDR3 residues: CASSRSGTERLGTF. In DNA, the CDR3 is TGTGCCAGCTCACGATCCGGGACAGAGAGATTGGGAACCTTC.

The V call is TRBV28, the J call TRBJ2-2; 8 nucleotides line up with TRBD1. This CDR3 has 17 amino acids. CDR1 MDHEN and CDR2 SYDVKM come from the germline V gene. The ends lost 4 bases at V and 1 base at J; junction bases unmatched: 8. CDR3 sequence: CASSSTGQGVNTGELFF. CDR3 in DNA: TGTGCCAGCAGTTCAACCGGACAGGGTGTGAACACCGGGGAGCTGTTTTTT.

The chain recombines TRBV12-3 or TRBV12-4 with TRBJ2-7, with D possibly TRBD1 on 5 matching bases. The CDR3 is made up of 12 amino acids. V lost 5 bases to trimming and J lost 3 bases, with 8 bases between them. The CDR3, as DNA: TGTGCCAGCAGTACGCAGGGCTACGAGCAGTACTTC. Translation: CASSTQGYEQYF.

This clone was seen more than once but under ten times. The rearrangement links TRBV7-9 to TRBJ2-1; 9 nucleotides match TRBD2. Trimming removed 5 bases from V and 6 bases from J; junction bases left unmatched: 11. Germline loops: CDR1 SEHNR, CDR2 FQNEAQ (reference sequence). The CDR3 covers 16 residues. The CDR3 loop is CASSPYGGRALNEQFF. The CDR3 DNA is TGTGCCAGCAGCCCCTACGGCGGGAGGGCCCTCAATGAGCAGTTCTTC.

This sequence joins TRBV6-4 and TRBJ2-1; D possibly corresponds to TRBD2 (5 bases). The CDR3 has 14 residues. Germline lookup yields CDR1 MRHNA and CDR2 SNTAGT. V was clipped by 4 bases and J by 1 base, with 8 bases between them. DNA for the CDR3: TGTGCCAGCAGTGTGGGGAGTTCCTACAATGAGCAGTTCTTC. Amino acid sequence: CASSVGSSYNEQFF.

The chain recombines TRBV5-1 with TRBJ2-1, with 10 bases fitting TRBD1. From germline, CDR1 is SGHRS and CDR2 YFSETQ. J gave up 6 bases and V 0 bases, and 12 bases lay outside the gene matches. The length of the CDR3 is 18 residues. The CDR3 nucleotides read TGCGCCAGCAGCTTGGGACAGGGGGCGAATTTGGACGTCAATGAGCAGTTCTTC. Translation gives CASSLGQGANLDVNEQFF.

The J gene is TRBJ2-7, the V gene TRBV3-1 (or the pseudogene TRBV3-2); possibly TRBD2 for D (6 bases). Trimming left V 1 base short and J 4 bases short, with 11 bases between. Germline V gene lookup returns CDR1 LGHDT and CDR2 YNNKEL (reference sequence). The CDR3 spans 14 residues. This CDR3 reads CASSQGGRQYEQYF. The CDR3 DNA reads TGTGCCAGCAGCCAAGGGGGGAGGCAATACGAGCAGTACTTC.

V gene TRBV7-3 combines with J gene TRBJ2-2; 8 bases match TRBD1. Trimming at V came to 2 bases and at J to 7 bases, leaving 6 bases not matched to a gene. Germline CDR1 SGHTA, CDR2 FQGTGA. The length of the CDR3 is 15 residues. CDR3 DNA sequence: TGTGCCAGCAGCTTAGGACAGGGAAATCTCGGGGAGCTGTTTTTT. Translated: CASSLGQGNLGELFF.

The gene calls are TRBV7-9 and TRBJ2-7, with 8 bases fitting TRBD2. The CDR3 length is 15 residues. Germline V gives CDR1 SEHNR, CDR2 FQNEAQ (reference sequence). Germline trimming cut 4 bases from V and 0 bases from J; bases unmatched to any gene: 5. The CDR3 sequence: CASSSGGFSSYEQYF. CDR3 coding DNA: TGTGCCAGCAGCTCGGGGGGGTTTTCCTCCTACGAGCAGTACTTC.

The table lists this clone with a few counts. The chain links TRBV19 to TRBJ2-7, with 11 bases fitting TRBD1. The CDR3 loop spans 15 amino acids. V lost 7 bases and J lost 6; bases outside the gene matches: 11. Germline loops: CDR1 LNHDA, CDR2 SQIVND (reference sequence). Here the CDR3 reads CASNPGTGGRGEQYF. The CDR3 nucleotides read TGTGCCAGTAATCCCGGGACAGGGGGTAGAGGCGAGCAGTACTTC.

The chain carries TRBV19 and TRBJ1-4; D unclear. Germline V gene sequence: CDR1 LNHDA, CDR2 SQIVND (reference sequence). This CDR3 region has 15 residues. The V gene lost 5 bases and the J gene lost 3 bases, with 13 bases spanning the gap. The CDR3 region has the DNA TGTGCCAGTAGTGCCGAGGTCCTGGCTAATGAAAAACTGTTTTTT. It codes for CASSAEVLANEKLFF. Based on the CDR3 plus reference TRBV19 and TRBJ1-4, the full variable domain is DGGITQSPKYLFRKEGQNVTLSCEQNLNHDAMYWYRQDPGQGLRLIYYSQIVNDFQKGDIAEGYSVSREKKESFPLTVTSAQKNPTAFYLCASSAEVLANEKLFFGSGTQLSVL.

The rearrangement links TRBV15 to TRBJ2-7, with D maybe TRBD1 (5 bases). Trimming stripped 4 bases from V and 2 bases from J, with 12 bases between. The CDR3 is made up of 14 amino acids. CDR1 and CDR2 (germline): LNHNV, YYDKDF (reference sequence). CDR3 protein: CATSIPGRTYEQYF. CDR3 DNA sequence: TGTGCCACCAGCATCCCAGGGCGTACCTACGAGCAGTACTTC. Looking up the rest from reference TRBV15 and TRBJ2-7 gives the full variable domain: DAMVIQNPRYQVTQFGKPVTLSCSQTLNHNVMYWYQQKSSQAPKLLFHYYDKDFNNEADTPDNFQSRRPNTSFCFLDIRSPGLGDTAMYLCATSIPGRTYEQYFGPGTRLTVT.

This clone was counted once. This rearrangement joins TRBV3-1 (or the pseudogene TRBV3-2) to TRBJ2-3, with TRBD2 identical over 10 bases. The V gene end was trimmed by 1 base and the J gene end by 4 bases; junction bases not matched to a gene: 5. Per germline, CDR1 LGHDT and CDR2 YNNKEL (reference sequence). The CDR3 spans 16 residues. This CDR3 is CASSQARSGGSDTQYF. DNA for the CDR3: TGTGCCAGCAGCCAAGCCCGTAGCGGGGGGTCAGATACGCAGTATTTT.

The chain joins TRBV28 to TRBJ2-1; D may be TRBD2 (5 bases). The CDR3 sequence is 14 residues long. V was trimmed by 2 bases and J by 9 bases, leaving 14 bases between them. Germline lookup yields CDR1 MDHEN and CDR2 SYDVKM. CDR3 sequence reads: CASSLPGKGVEQFF. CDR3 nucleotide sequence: TGTGCCAGCAGTTTACCGGGGAAAGGTGTTGAGCAGTTCTTC.

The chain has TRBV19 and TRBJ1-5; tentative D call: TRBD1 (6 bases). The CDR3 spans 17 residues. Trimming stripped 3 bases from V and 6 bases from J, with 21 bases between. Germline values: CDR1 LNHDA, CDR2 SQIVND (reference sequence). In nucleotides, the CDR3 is TGTGCCAGTAGTATGCGTCGGACAGAGGGGTTAAGTCAGCCCCAGCATTTT. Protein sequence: CASSMRRTEGLSQPQHF.

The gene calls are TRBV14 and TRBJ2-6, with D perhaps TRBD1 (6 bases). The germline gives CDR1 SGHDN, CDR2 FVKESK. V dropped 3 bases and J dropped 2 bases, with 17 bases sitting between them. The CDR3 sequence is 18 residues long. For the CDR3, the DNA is TGTGCCAGCAGCCAGTCTGGGCTTTGGGGGCCTGGGGCCAACGTCCTGACTTTC. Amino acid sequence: CASSQSGLWGPGANVLTF.

The CDR3 DNA reads as TGTGCCAGCTCTTCAGCGGGGGGGGGCAGGGATACGCAGTATTTT. It is translated as CASSSAGGGRDTQYF. The chain has TRBV28 and TRBJ2-3; TRBD2 agrees at 10 bases. This CDR3 has 15 residues. The germline CDR1 and CDR2 sequences are MDHEN and SYDVKM. After removal of 8 bases from V and 6 bases from J, the junction contained 11 bases not matched to a gene.

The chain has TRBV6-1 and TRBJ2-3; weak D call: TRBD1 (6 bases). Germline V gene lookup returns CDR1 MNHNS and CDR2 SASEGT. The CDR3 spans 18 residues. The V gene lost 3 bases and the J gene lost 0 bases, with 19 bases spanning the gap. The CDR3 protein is CASSEYSGRGTSTDTQYF. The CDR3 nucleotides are TGTGCCAGCAGTGAGTACTCCGGCAGGGGCACTAGCACAGATACGCAGTATTTT.

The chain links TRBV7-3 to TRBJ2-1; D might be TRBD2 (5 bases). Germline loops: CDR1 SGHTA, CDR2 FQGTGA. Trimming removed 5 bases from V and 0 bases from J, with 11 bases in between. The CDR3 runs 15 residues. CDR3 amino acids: CASSLSGDSYNEQFF. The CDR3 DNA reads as TGTGCCAGCAGCCTCAGCGGTGACTCCTACAATGAGCAGTTCTTC.

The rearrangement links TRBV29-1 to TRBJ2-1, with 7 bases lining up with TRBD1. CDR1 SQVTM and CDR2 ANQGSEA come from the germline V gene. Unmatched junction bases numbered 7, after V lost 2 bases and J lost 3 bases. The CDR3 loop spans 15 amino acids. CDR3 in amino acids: CSVEWRQGIYNEQFF. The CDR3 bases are TGCAGCGTTGAATGGAGACAGGGTATCTACAATGAGCAGTTCTTC.

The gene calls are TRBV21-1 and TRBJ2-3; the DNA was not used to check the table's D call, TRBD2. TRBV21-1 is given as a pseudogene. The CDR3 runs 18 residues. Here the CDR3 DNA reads TGTGCCAGCAGCAAATTGGCGGTTATCGGGACTAGCACAGATACGCAGTATTTT. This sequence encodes CASSKLAVIGTSTDTQYF.

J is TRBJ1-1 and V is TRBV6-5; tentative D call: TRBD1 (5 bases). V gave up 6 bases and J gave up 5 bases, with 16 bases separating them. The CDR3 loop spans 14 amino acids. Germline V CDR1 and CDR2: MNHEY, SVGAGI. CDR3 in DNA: TGTGCCAGCAGATCAGGGTTCGGATGGACTGAAGCTTTCTTT. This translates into CASRSGFGWTEAFF.

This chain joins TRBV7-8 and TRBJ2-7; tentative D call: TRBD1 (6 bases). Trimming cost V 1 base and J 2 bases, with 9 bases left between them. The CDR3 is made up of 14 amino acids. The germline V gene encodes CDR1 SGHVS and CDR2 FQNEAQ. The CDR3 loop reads CASSLVQGPYEQYF. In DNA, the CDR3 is TGTGCCAGCAGCTTAGTACAGGGACCCTACGAGCAGTACTTC.

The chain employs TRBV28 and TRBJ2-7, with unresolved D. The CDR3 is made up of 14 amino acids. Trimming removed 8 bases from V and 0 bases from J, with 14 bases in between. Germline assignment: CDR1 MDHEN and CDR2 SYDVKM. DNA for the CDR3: TGTGCCAGCTACCACGGCCGGAGCTCCTACGAGCAGTACTTC. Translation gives CASYHGRSSYEQYF.